The sequence of this T cell receptor beta chain was determined in a study of T-cell reconstitution after alpha-beta-depleted transplantation in children. Overall study results and limits: The study reportedly traced alpha-beta T cells about two months after transplant to several hundred expanded graft clones.

For TCRbeta, the library was prepared with unique molecular identifiers. TCRdb called the PCR reads again in MiXCR, with one record for every CDR3 protein. The sample yields hundreds of thousands of distinct CDR3 sequences, 13% seen once. About this clonotype itself: The antigen is unknown.

The germline V and J ends were trimmed by 3 bases and 1 base, with 11 bases remaining between them. The CDR3 spans 14 residues. Per the germline V gene, CDR1 is SGDLS and CDR2 is YYNGEE. This clonotype was obtained from a male patient aged 5 to 17 who had a stem cell transplant for acute myeloid leukemia, so the T cells may come from the graft donor. V gene TRBV9 combines with J gene TRBJ2-7; the D is unclear. Specimen: PBMCs, mostly from graft donor cells, collected 360 days after TCRalphabeta/CD19-depleted stem cell transplant. The CDR3 coding sequence is TGTGCCAGCAGCGATTATCCTGTATCCTACGAGCAGTACTTC. Translation gives CASSDYPVSYEQYF. Looking up the rest from reference TRBV9 and TRBJ2-7 gives the full variable domain: DSGVTQTPKHLITATGQRVTLRCSPRSGDLSVYWYQQSLDQGLQFLIQYYNGEERAKGNILERFSAQQFPDLHSELNLSSLELGDSALYFCASSDYPVSYEQYFGPGTRLTVT.